This entry features one T cell receptor beta chain sequence. The antigen is undetermined. This entry is derived from a study of cytomegalovirus exposure and HLA in healthy donors. Broader study findings: Accurate HLA-A and HLA-B prediction from TCR beta sequences was reported for most subjects. Common viral pathogens seemed to be connected with several of the most significant clusters, according to a later analysis.

The primer mix had 60 Vbeta and 13 Jbeta primers. Original methodology: A follow-up analysis tallied 73 million or so unique TCR beta chains, roughly 11 million shared. TCRdb's copy holds only in-frame clones and misses some; the assay was immunoSEQ multiplex PCR. That table furnishes V, J and clone size, whereas the DNA furnished D and trimming. The sample totals more than 40,000 clones. The CDR3 consists of 16 residues. With 0 bases clipped from V and 5 bases from J, the junction kept 7 bases outside the gene matches. Germline V gives CDR1 LGHNA, CDR2 YSLEER. The sample consisted of PBMCs. The sequence came from a male donor in good health and CMV-seronegative. The chain employs TRBV4-3 and TRBJ2-7; 10 positions match TRBD1. This CDR3 reads CASSQEGGQGLHEQYF. The CDR3 coding sequence is TGCGCCAGCAGCCAAGAAGGGGGACAGGGGCTCCACGAGCAGTACTTC.